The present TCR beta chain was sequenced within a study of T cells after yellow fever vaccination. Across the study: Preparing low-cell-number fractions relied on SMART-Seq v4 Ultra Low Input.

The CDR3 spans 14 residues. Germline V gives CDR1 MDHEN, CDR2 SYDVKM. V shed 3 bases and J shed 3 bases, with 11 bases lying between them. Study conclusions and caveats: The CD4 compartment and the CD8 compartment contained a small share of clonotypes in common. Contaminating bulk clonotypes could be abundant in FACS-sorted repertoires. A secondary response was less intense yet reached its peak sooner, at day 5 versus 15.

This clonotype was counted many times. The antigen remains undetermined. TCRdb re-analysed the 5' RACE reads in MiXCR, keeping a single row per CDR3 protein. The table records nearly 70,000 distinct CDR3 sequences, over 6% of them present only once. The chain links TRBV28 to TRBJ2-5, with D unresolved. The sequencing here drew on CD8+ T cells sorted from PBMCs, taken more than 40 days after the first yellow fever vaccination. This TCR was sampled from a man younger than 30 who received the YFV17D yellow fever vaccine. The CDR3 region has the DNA TGTGCCAGCAGTTTCGTTAGCCATAAAGAGACCCAGTACTTC. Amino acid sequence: CASSFVSHKETQYF.